The source of this TCR beta chain is a study of T-cell memory formation after mild COVID-19. The CDR3 has 14 residues. Between the trimmed V and J ends, which lost 0 bases and 7 bases, there was a span of 10 bases. Germline V gene data show CDR1 as SGHDT and CDR2 as YYEEEE. Study-wide findings and caveats: Prior to infection, memory already included some responding clones, suggesting cross-reactive memory joined. Later expanders leaned CD4+, whereas day 15 to 85 contracting clones were balanced CD4/CD8.

This clonotype has only a few counts. Its antigen is unknown. Constant-segment primers served in 5'RACE that generated TCR alpha and TCR beta cDNA libraries bearing sample barcodes and UMIs. TCRdb redid the calling of the 5' RACE reads with MiXCR, one entry per CDR3 protein. Of roughly 300,000 distinct CDR3 sequences in the sample, 8% to 9% were seen once. The sample was PBMCs or a T cell subset sorted from them (not recorded which). The clonotype originates from a man between 18 and 29 years old who had mild COVID-19 (a few samples of this study predate the infection). Cell type and time point are not known. The chain joins TRBV5-6 to TRBJ1-4, with D perhaps matching TRBD1 (6 bases). Here the CDR3 DNA reads TGTGCCAGCAGCTTGGACAGGGCATCTGAAAAACTGTTTTTT. This gives the protein CASSLDRASEKLFF.